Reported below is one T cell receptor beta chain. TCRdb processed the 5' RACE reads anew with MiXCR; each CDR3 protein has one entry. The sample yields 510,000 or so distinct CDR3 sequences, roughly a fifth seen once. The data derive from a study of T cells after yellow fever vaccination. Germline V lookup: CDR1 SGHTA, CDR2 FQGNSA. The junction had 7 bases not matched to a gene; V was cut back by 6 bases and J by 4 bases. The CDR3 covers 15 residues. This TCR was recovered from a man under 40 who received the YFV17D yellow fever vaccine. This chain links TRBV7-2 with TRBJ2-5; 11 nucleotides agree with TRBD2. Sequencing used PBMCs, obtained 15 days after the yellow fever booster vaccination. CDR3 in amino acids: CASSPSGLAVETQYF. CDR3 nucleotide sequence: TGTGCCAGCAGTCCTTCGGGACTAGCGGTAGAGACCCAGTACTTC.